In this sample, the clone carrying this T cell receptor beta chain turned up a few times. Its antigen is unknown. The data are from a study of CD8 T cells in ankylosing spondylitis. Study results and caveats: Earlier literature documents some of the motif variants in reactive arthritis synovial fluid and blood. According to the report, clones linked to the disease were significantly enriched in matched synovial fluid samples taken from ankylosing spondylitis patients.

The CDR3 loop spans 15 amino acids. Germline assignment: CDR1 MNHEY and CDR2 SVGAGI. V was cut by 2 bases and J by 0 bases, with 8 bases left in between. Researchers built TCR beta libraries using quantitative 5'-RACE with molecular barcodes. Each CDR3 protein is one row after TCRdb ran MiXCR on the 5' RACE reads. This table holds about 160,000 distinct CDR3 sequences, about 18% found once. This TCR was recovered from a male donor with ankylosing spondylitis or in good health (not recorded which). J is TRBJ1-3 and V is TRBV6-5; D is unresolved. Sequenced input: blood, either unsorted or a sorted T cell fraction (not recorded which). The CDR3 loop reads CASSYGRTSGNTIYF. The CDR3 DNA reads as TGTGCCAGCAGTTACGGACGGACCTCTGGAAACACCATATATTTT.